This record concerns one T cell receptor (beta chain) sequence. The antigen is unknown. CDR1 is SQVTM and CDR2 is ANQGSEA in the germline V gene. There are 15 residues in the CDR3. J was trimmed by 9 bases and V by 5 bases; bases with no gene match: 14. This PCR relied on a set of 60 Vbeta primers and 13 Jbeta primers. Only in-frame clones appear in the TCRdb table, and some are missing; sequencing was by immunoSEQ multiplex PCR. In the table there are roughly 200,000 clones, almost 85% of which are singletons. The data are from a study of cytomegalovirus exposure and HLA in healthy donors. Study details: Findings of an earlier analysis included 110 million or so unique TCR beta sequences from roughly 200 million T cells. About 85 million unique TCRs from HLA-typed donors were held in an early release of data.

Notes on the study in general: The listing of fewer than 200 TCR beta chains classed them as cytomegalovirus-associated. Versus the approximately 700-donor mean, an Asian-associated ancestry cluster reportedly showed fewer N-insertions in a later analysis.

The chain uses TRBV29-1 and TRBJ2-5; 11 bases match TRBD2. This receptor was identified in a woman aged 45-59 years in good health and CMV-seronegative. Sample: PBMCs. CDR3 coding DNA: TGCAGCGTTAACGGCATGACTAGCGGGAATCTGGCCCAGTACTTC. Translation gives CSVNGMTSGNLAQYF. Full variable domain (rest looked up from reference TRBV29-1 and TRBJ2-5): SAVISQKPSRDICQRGTSLTIQCQVDSQVTMMFWYRQQPGQSLTLIATANQGSEATYESGFVIDKFPISRPNLTFSTLTVSNMSPEDSSIYLCSVNGMTSGNLAQYFGPGTRLLVL.